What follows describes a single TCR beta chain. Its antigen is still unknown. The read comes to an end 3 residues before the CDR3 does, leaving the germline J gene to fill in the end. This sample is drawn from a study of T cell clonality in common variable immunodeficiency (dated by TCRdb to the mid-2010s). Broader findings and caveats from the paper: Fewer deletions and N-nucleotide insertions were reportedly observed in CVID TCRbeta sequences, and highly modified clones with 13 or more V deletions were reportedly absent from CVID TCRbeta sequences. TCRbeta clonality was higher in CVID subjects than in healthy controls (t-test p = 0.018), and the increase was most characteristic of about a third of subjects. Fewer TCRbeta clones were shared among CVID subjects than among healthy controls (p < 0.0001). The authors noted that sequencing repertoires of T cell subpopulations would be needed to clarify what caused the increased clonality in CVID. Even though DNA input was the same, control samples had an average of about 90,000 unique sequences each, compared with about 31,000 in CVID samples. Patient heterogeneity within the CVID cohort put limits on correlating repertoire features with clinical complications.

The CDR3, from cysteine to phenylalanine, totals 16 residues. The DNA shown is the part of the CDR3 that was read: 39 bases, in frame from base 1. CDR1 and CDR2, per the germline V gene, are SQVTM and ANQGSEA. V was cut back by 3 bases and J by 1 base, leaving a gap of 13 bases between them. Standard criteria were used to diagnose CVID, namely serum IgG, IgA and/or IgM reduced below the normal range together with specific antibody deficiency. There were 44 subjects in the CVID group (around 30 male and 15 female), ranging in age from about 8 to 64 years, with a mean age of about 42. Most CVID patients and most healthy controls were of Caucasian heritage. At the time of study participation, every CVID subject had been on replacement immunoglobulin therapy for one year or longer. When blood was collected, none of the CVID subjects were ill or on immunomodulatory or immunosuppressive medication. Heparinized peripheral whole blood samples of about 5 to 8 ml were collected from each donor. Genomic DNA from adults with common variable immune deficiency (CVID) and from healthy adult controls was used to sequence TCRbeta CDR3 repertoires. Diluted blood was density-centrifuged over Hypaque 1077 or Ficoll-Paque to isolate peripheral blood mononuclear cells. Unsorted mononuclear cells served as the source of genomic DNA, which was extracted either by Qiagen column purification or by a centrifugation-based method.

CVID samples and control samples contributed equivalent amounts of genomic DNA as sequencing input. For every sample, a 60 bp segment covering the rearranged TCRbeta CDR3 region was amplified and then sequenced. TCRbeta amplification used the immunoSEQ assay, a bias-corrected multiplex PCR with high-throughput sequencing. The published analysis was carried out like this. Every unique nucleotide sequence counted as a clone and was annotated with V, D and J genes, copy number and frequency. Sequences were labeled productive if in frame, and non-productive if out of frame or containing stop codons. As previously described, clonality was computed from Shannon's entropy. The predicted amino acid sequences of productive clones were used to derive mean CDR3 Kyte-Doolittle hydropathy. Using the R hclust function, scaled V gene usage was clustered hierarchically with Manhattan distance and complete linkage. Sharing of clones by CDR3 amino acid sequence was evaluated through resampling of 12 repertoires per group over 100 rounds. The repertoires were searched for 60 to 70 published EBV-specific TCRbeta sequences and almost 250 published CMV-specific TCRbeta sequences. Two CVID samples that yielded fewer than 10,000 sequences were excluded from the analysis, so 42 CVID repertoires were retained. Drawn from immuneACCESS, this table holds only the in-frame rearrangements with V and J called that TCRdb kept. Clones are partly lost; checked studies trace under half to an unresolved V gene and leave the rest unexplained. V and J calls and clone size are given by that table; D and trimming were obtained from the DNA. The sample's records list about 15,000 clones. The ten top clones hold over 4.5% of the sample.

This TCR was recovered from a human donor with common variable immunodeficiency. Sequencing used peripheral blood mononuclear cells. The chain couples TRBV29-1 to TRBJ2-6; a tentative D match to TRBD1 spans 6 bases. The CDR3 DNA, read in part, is TGCAGCGTTGAGGGTAGGGGGTTATCTGGGGCCAACGTC. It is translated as CSVEGRGLSGANV. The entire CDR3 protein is CSVEGRGLSGANVLTF.